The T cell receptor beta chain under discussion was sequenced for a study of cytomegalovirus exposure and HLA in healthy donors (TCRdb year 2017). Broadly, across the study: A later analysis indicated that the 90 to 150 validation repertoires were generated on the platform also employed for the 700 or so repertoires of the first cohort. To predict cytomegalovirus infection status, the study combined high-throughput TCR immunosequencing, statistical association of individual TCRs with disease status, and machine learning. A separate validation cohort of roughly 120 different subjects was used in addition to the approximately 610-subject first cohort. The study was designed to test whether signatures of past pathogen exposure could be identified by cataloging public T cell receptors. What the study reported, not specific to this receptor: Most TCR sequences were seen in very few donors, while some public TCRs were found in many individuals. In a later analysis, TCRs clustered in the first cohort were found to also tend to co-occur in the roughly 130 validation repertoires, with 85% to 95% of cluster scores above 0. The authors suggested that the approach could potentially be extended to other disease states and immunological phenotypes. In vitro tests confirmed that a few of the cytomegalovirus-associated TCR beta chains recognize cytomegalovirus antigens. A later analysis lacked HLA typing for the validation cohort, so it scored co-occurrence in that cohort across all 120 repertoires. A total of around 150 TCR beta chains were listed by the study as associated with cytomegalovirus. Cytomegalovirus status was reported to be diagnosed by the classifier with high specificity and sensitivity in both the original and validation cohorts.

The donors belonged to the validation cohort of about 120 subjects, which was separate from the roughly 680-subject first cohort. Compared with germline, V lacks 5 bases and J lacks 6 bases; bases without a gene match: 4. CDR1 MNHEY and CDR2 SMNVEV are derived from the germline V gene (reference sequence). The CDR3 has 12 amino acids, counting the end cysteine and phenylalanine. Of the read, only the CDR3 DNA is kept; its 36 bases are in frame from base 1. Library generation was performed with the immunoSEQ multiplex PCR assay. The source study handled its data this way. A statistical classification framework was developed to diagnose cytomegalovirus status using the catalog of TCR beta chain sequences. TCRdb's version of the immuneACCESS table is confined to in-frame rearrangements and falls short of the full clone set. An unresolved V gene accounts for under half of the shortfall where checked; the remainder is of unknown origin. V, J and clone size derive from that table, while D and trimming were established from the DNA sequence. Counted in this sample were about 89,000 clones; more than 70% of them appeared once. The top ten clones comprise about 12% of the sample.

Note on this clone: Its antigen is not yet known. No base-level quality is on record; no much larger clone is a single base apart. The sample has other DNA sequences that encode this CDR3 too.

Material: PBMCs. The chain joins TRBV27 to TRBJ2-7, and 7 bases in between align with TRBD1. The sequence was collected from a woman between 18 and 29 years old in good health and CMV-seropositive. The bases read TGTGCCAGCAGTCAAAACAGGGGCGAGCAGTACTTC. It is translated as CASSQNRGEQYF.